This T cell receptor (beta chain) appears in the sequencing data of a study of OX40 agonist ivuxolimab in advanced cancers. Study details: Partial responses were achieved by three patients, one with hepatocellular carcinoma and two with cutaneous melanoma. Overall study findings and caveats: There was clonal expansion of CD4+ and CD8+ blood T cells by week 6 at 0.1 to 3.0 mg/kg.

Clones were read by immunoSEQ multiplex PCR, and TCRdb kept only the in-frame ones, dropping some. The sample has about 150,000 clones, 94% seen once. Germline CDR1 reads MNHEY; CDR2 reads SVGAGI. CDR3 length: 13 residues. V was pared by 6 bases and J by 2 bases, with 4 bases of the junction left unmatched. In regard to this clone: Its target is unknown.

The clonotype was recovered from an adult with an advanced solid tumor such as melanoma, head and neck, liver or kidney cancer. The rearrangement links TRBV6-5 to TRBJ2-7; TRBD1 matches 7 bases. Sequenced here: CD4+ or CD8+ T cells sorted from blood, sampled in a trial of the OX40 agonist ivuxolimab. CDR3 protein: CASRLTGTYEQYF. CDR3 DNA: TGTGCCAGCAGGTTGACAGGGACCTACGAGCAGTACTTC.